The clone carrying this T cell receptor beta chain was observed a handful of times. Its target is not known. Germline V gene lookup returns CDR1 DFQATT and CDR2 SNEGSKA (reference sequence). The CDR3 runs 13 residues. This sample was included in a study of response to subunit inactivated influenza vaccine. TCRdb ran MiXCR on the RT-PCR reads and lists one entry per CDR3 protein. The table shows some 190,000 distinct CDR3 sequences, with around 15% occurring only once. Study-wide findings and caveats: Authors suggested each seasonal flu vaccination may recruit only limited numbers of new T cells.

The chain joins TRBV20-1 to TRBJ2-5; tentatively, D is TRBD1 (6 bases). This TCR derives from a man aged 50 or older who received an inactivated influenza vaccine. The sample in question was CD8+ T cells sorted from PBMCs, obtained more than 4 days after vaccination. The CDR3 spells CSCGQPPGETQYF. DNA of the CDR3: TGCAGCTGTGGACAGCCCCCAGGAGAGACCCAGTACTTC.